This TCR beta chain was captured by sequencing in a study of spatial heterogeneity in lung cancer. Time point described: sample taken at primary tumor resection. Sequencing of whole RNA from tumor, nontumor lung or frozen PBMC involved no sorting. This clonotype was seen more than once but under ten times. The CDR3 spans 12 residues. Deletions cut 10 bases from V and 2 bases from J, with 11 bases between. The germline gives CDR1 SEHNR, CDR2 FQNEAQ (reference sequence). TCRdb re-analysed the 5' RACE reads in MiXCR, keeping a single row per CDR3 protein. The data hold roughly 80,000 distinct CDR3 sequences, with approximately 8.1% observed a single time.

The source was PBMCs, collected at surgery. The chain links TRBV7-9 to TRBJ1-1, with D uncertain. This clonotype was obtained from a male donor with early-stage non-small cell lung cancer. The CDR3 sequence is CATSGVNTEAFF. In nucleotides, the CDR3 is TGTGCCACGTCCGGTGTCAACACTGAAGCTTTCTTT.